This T cell receptor (beta chain) emerged from a study of metastatic and nonmetastatic thyroid tumors. V was pared by 10 bases and J by 7 bases, with 23 bases between. This CDR3 contains 15 residues. All patients were untreated before thyroid surgery. TCRdb re-analyzed the PCR reads through MiXCR. The sample includes about 35,000 clones, about 29% of them seen just once. The chain recombines TRBV12-3 or TRBV12-4 with TRBJ2-1; D is undetermined. The sequencing sample was made of blood. This TCR came from a female donor with papillary thyroid cancer or a benign thyroid nodule (not recorded which). Some clones in this sample may be carry-over from other donors' samples. CDR3 region: CAKANVGYTGNEQFF. CDR3 bases: TGTGCCAAAGCCAATGTCGGGTATACCGGGAATGAGCAGTTCTTC.